This entry lists 27 T cell receptor beta chains sequenced from one sample in a study of shared clonotypes between healthy human individuals. Terminally differentiated effector memory CD45RA+ cells were left out of the naive CD8 fraction, which was CD45RO-negative and positively selected for CCR7. Here immunoSEQ multiplex PCR was the method, and the copy in TCRdb shows in-frame clones only, minus some. The data contain more than 2 million clones, approximately 94% of them seen just once; the ten biggest clones take up around 1.1%. The sample taken for sequencing was naive CD8+ T cells sorted from blood. The source is a young man in good health.

J is TRBJ2-1 and V is TRBV6-5; no reliable D call. The CDR3 loop spans 14 amino acids. Germline-derived CDR1 and CDR2 are MNHEY and SVGAGI. V lost 0 bases and J 9 bases, leaving 12 bases between the germline ends. The CDR3 loop is CASSYSWGYGEQFF. CDR3 coding DNA: TGTGCCAGCAGTTACTCGTGGGGTTACGGTGAGCAGTTCTTC.

The V call is TRBV4-3, the J call TRBJ1-2, with 10 bases aligning to TRBD1. Germline CDR1 is LGHNA and CDR2 is YSLEER. Trimming cost V 0 bases and J 6 bases; bases outside gene matches: 4. The CDR3 consists of 15 residues. The CDR3 sequence: CASSQDWDRGNGYTF. CDR3 nucleotides: TGCGCCAGCAGCCAAGATTGGGACAGGGGTAATGGCTACACCTTC.

This chain connects TRBV4-3 to TRBJ2-7; D tentatively fits TRBD1 or TRBD2 (5 bases each). Germline V gene data show CDR1 as LGHNA and CDR2 as YSLEER. CDR3 length: 18 residues. V lost 4 bases and J lost 7, with 29 bases in between. CDR3 sequence: CASSRIYYAGTPEGEQYF. The DNA of the CDR3 is TGCGCCAGCAGCCGAATCTACTATGCCGGGACCCCCGAGGGGGAGCAGTACTTC.

Only one count was recorded for this clone. V is TRBV4-1 and J is TRBJ2-7; 8 bases fit TRBD1. V lost 4 bases, J lost 5 bases, and 22 bases stayed unmatched. The CDR3 covers 19 residues. Germline V gene sequence: CDR1 MGHRA, CDR2 YSYEKL. For the CDR3, the DNA is TGCGCCAGCAGCCCCCGGGGTTTCTCCGGGACAGGCCCAATGGACGAGCAGTACTTC. Amino acid sequence: CASSPRGFSGTGPMDEQYF.

The chain employs TRBV30 and TRBJ1-2, with D perhaps TRBD1 (6 bases). The CDR3 sequence is 13 residues long. V lost 2 bases and J lost 5, with 12 bases in between. The germline CDR1 and CDR2 sequences are GTSNPN and SVGIG (reference sequence). CDR3 sequence (DNA): TGTGCCTGGAGTTTATCTACAGGGTATGGCTACACCTTC. It yields the protein CAWSLSTGYGYTF.

This chain connects TRBV11-2 to TRBJ1-1; no clear D. CDR3 length: 13 residues. The V gene lost 2 bases and the J gene lost 6 bases, with 10 bases spanning the gap. Germline CDR1 and CDR2: SGHAT and FQNNGV. The CDR3 spells CASSLMVWAEAFF. CDR3 in DNA: TGTGCCAGCAGCTTAATGGTATGGGCTGAAGCTTTCTTT.

The rearrangement uses TRBV2 and TRBJ2-7; 12 positions agree with TRBD2. The CDR3 is 14 residues long. Trimming took 6 bases from V and 6 from J; bases not matched to a gene: 6. Looked up from germline, CDR1 is SNHLY and CDR2 is FYNNEI. CDR3 DNA sequence: TGTGCCAGCAGCTGGACTAGCGGGGTCGCCGAGCAGTACTTC. Protein sequence: CASSWTSGVAEQYF.

CDR3 protein: CASSLSVGLGYGYTF. Written as DNA, the CDR3 is TGTGCCAGCAGTTTATCCGTAGGGCTGGGTTATGGCTACACCTTC. The V call is TRBV27, the J call TRBJ1-2; D unclear. V shed 0 bases and J shed 5 bases, with 13 bases lying between them. The CDR3 spans 15 residues. From germline, CDR1 is MNHEY and CDR2 SMNVEV (reference sequence).

The CDR3: CASSVGLVGEQYF. The CDR3 DNA reads as TGTGCCAGCAGCGTGGGGCTAGTAGGCGAGCAGTACTTC. This chain connects TRBV9 to TRBJ2-7; D is perhaps TRBD1 (5 bases). The V gene's germline CDR1 is SGDLS and CDR2 YYNGEE. CDR3 length: 13 amino acids. The ends were cut back, 2 bases at V and 6 bases at J, with 12 bases in the middle.

On this clone itself: Additional DNA sequences in this sample encode the identical CDR3. The chain is built from TRBV6-5 and TRBJ2-1; 8 nucleotides align to TRBD2. This CDR3 has 12 amino acids. Germline V CDR1 and CDR2: MNHEY, SVGAGI. V dropped 8 bases and J dropped 6; count of bases not matched to a gene: 3. Written as DNA, the CDR3 is TGTGCCAGCGGGGGGACTAGCAATGAGCAGTTCTTC. Its translation: CASGGTSNEQFF.

V is TRBV4-1 and J is TRBJ2-7; 9 nucleotides align to TRBD2. V was pared by 6 bases and J by 3 bases, with 6 bases of the junction left unmatched. Looked up from germline, CDR1 is MGHRA and CDR2 is YSYEKL. This CDR3 contains 14 residues. CDR3 sequence reads: CASSLAGVDYEQYF. The CDR3 DNA follows: TGCGCCAGCAGTTTAGCGGGAGTCGACTACGAGCAGTACTTC.

A single count supports this clone. The sample contains more than one DNA sequence encoding this CDR3. The chain has TRBV6-5 and TRBJ1-1; D ambiguous. V shed 3 bases and J shed 2 bases, with 10 bases lying between them. This CDR3 spans 14 amino acids. The germline V gene encodes CDR1 MNHEY and CDR2 SVGAGI. CDR3 region: CASSYRGSNTEAFF. CDR3 in DNA: TGTGCCAGCAGTTATCGCGGGAGCAACACTGAAGCTTTCTTT.

This clone was seen a single time. This chain connects TRBV28 to TRBJ1-2; TRBD1 aligns across 7 bases. With 2 bases clipped from V and 1 base from J, the junction kept 10 bases outside the gene matches. The germline CDR1 and CDR2 sequences are MDHEN and SYDVKM. The CDR3 is 17 residues long. The CDR3, as DNA: TGTGCCAGCAGTTTACCCACACAGGGGCACTTTAACTATGGCTACACCTTC. The encoded protein is CASSLPTQGHFNYGYTF.

The chain is built from TRBV6-5 and TRBJ2-7; 7 bases are a match to TRBD1. V trimming: 2 bases; J trimming: 3 bases; junction bases outside the gene matches: 10. The germline V gene has CDR1 MNHEY and CDR2 SVGAGI. The CDR3 has 16 residues. The CDR3 region has the DNA TGTGCCAGCAGTTACGGGGGACAGCTTCTTCTCTACGAGCAGTACTTC. Protein product: CASSYGGQLLLYEQYF.

The chain is built from TRBV10-3 and TRBJ1-1; D is ambiguous. This CDR3 spans 14 amino acids. V dropped 8 bases and J dropped 2 bases, with 15 bases sitting between them. CDR1 ENHRY and CDR2 SYGVKD come from the germline V gene. CDR3 amino acids: CAICGSDGNTEAFF. CDR3 DNA: TGTGCCATCTGTGGGAGCGACGGAAACACTGAAGCTTTCTTT.

CDR3 loop: CASSEDSLNQPQHF. The CDR3, as DNA: TGTGCCAGCAGTGAGGACAGCCTCAATCAGCCCCAGCATTTT. The rearrangement links TRBV6-5 to TRBJ1-5; D is perhaps TRBD1 (6 bases). CDR3 size: 14 residues. Germline assignment: CDR1 MNHEY and CDR2 SVGAGI. The germline V and J ends were trimmed by 5 bases and 3 bases, with 11 bases remaining between them.

The chain couples TRBV27 to TRBJ1-2, with D tentatively TRBD1 (6 bases). The CDR3 covers 14 residues. Germline CDR1 is MNHEY and CDR2 is SMNVEV (reference sequence). With 3 bases removed from V and 6 bases from J, the gap between germline ends came to 14 bases. CDR3 nucleotides: TGTGCCAGCAGTTTTTCCAGGGGAGTTAATGGCTACACCTTC. It codes for CASSFSRGVNGYTF.

This clone was counted a few times. V is TRBV4-3 and J is TRBJ2-1, with TRBD1 as a possible D gene (6 bases). Germline CDR1 and CDR2: LGHNA and YSLEER. V was clipped by 0 bases and J by 12 bases, with 18 bases between them. The CDR3 totals 15 residues. Here the CDR3 reads CASSQEFLDSWGQFF. The CDR3 bases are TGCGCCAGCAGCCAAGAATTTCTGGACAGTTGGGGGCAGTTCTTC.

The chain recombines TRBV5-1 with TRBJ2-1; D gene uncertain. Between the trimmed V and J ends, which lost 0 bases and 5 bases, there was a span of 12 bases. The germline V gene encodes CDR1 SGHRS and CDR2 YFSETQ. This CDR3 spans 15 amino acids. This CDR3 is CASSLESFSNNEQFF. The CDR3, as DNA: TGCGCCAGCAGCTTGGAGTCGTTTTCTAACAATGAGCAGTTCTTC.

The rearrangement joins TRBV30 to TRBJ1-5; 8 bases agree with TRBD1. The CDR3 contains 13 residues. The germline gives CDR1 GTSNPN, CDR2 SVGIG (reference sequence). V dropped 3 bases and J dropped 6; count of bases not matched to a gene: 4. The CDR3 protein is CAWSQGAGQPQHF. The CDR3 nucleotides read TGTGCCTGGAGCCAGGGGGCAGGTCAGCCCCAGCATTTT.

V and J are TRBV7-9 and TRBJ1-5; D not certain. The length of the CDR3 is 13 residues. The V and J ends lost 5 bases and 6 bases respectively, with 11 bases between them. Per germline, CDR1 SEHNR and CDR2 FQNEAQ (reference sequence). CDR3 in amino acids: CASSPGPAQPQHF. The CDR3 bases are TGTGCCAGCAGCCCCGGTCCTGCTCAGCCCCAGCATTTT.

The chain carries TRBV7-6 and TRBJ1-6; 8 bases are shared with TRBD1. V lost 6 bases to trimming and J lost 3 bases; unmatched junction nucleotides: 4. The CDR3 totals 15 residues. CDR1 and CDR2 (germline): SGHVS, FNYEAQ. CDR3 loop: CASRPGTGYNSPLHF. DNA for the CDR3: TGTGCCAGCAGGCCCGGGACAGGCTATAATTCACCCCTCCACTTT.

Turning to this clone: The same CDR3 arises from other DNA sequences in this sample as well. This chain joins TRBV6-5 and TRBJ2-6, with D perhaps matching TRBD1 (5 bases). Between the trimmed V and J ends, which lost 0 bases and 2 bases, there was a span of 8 bases. The CDR3 contains 16 residues. The germline gives CDR1 MNHEY, CDR2 SVGAGI. CDR3 DNA sequence: TGTGCCAGCAGTTACTCGGTAGGGGCTGGGGCCAACGTCCTGACTTTC. Translation gives CASSYSVGAGANVLTF.

The genes are TRBV6-1 and TRBJ1-1, with 11 bases matching TRBD1. Germline V lookup: CDR1 MNHNS, CDR2 SASEGT. The length of the CDR3 is 14 residues. Germline trimming cut 5 bases from V and 7 bases from J; bases unmatched to any gene: 6. The CDR3 DNA follows: TGTGCCAGCAGTCAGGACAGGGGGCTGGATGAAGCTTTCTTT. Amino acid sequence: CASSQDRGLDEAFF.

The chain carries TRBV7-9 and TRBJ2-7, with D tentatively TRBD2 (5 bases). V was clipped by 5 bases and J by 6 bases, with 14 bases between them. The CDR3 runs 13 residues. The germline gives CDR1 SEHNR, CDR2 FQNEAQ (reference sequence). CDR3 nucleotide sequence: TGTGCCAGCAGCCACGGGAACACCCTCGAGCAGTACTTC. It yields the protein CASSHGNTLEQYF.

This clone has only a few counts. V is TRBV6-5 and J is TRBJ1-6; 7 bases fit TRBD1. Germline-derived CDR1 and CDR2 are MNHEY and SVGAGI. With 6 bases clipped from V and 6 bases from J, the junction kept 8 bases outside the gene matches. The CDR3 totals 15 residues. CDR3 sequence reads: CASRQGIRGNSPLHF. DNA for the CDR3: TGTGCCAGCAGACAGGGGATAAGGGGTAATTCACCCCTCCACTTT.

This chain joins TRBV6-5 and TRBJ2-1, with 10 bases that match TRBD1. The CDR3 sequence is 15 residues long. V trimming: 7 bases; J trimming: 2 bases; junction bases outside the gene matches: 5. Looked up from germline, CDR1 is MNHEY and CDR2 is SVGAGI. CDR3 in amino acids: CASTSTGGAYNEQFF. The CDR3 nucleotides are TGTGCCAGCACCTCGACAGGGGGCGCCTACAATGAGCAGTTCTTC.